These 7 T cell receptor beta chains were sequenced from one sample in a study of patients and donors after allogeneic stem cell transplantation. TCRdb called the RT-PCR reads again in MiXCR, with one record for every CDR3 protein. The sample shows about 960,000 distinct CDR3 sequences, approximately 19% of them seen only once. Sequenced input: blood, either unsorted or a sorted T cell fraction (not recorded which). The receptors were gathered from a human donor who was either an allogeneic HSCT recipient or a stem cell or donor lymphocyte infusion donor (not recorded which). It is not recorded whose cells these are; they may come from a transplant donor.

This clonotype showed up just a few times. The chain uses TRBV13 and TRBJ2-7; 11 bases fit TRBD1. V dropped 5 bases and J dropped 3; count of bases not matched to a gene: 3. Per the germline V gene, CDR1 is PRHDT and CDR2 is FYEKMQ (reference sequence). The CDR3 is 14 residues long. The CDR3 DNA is TGTGCCAGCAGCATTGGGACAGGGGGCTACGAGCAGTACTTC. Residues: CASSIGTGGYEQYF.

Here the CDR3 DNA reads TGTGCCAGCAGTTACCCCCGCGACCTGGGGCTGTTTTTT. Amino acids: CASSYPRDLGLFF. The chain links TRBV6-2 or TRBV6-3 to TRBJ2-2; D gene unclear. The V and J ends lost 2 bases and 13 bases respectively, with 14 bases between them. The CDR3 covers 13 residues. Germline V gene data show CDR1 as MNHEY and CDR2 as SVGEGT.

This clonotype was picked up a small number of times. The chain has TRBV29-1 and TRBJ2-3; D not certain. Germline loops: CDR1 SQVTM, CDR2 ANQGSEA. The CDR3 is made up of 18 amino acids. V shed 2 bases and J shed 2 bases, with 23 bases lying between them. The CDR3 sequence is CSVESTEGKVRTTDTQYF. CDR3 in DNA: TGCAGCGTTGAAAGTACAGAAGGAAAAGTTAGGACCACAGATACGCAGTATTTT.

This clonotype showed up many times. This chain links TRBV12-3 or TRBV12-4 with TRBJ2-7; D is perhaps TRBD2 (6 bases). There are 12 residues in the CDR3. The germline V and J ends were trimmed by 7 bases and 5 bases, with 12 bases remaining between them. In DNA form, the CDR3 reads TGTGCCAGCAATACCGGGGGAAACGAGCAGTACTTC. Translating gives CASNTGGNEQYF.

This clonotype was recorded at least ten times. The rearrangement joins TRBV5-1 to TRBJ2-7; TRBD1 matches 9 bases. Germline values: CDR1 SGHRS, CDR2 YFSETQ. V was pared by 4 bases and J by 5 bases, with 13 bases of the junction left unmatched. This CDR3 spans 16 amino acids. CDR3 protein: CASSSGIFGTGNEQYF. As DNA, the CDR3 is TGCGCCAGCAGCAGTGGTATATTTGGGACAGGGAACGAGCAGTACTTC.

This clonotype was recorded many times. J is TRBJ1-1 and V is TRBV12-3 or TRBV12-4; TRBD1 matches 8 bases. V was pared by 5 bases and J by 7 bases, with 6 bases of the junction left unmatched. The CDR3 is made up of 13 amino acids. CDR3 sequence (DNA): TGTGCCAGCAGTCTGACAGGGGTCGGTGAAGCTTTCTTT. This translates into CASSLTGVGEAFF.

In nucleotides, the CDR3 is TGCGCCAGCAGCTCTGGGGGTGCCGGAAACACCATATATTTT. Protein: CASSSGGAGNTIYF. This chain links TRBV5-1 with TRBJ1-3; D may be TRBD1 (5 bases). V dropped 3 bases and J dropped 4 bases, with 11 bases sitting between them. Germline CDR1 and CDR2: SGHRS and YFSETQ. The CDR3 is 14 amino acids.